This TCR beta chain emerged from a study of radiation and T cells in renal cell carcinoma. General study findings and limits: Irradiated tumors had higher TCR clonality than control tumors. From baseline, blood top tumor clonotypes peaked at 2 weeks post-radiation. No pretreatment tumor biopsies were available for baseline clonotypes.

This clone was seen a handful of times. The antigen is unknown. The treatment: 15 Gy SBRT to primary tumor, nephrectomy 4 weeks later. Assay: immunoSEQ multiplex PCR; the TCRdb copy retains only in-frame clones and omits some. In the table there are tens of thousands of clones, around 46% of which are singletons. The V gene lost 6 bases and the J gene lost 4 bases, with 18 bases spanning the gap. The germline V gene encodes CDR1 MNHEY and CDR2 SVGAGI. CDR3 length: 15 amino acids. The source is a woman aged 45-59 years with renal cell carcinoma. The starting material was tumor tissue, obtained from a patient whose treatment included radiotherapy and nephrectomy. The rearrangement joins TRBV6-5 to TRBJ1-2, with D possibly TRBD1 on 6 matching bases. CDR3 bases: TGTGCCAGCAGACCACAGGGTCGATCGAGCTATGGCTACACCTTC. Protein sequence: CASRPQGRSSYGYTF.